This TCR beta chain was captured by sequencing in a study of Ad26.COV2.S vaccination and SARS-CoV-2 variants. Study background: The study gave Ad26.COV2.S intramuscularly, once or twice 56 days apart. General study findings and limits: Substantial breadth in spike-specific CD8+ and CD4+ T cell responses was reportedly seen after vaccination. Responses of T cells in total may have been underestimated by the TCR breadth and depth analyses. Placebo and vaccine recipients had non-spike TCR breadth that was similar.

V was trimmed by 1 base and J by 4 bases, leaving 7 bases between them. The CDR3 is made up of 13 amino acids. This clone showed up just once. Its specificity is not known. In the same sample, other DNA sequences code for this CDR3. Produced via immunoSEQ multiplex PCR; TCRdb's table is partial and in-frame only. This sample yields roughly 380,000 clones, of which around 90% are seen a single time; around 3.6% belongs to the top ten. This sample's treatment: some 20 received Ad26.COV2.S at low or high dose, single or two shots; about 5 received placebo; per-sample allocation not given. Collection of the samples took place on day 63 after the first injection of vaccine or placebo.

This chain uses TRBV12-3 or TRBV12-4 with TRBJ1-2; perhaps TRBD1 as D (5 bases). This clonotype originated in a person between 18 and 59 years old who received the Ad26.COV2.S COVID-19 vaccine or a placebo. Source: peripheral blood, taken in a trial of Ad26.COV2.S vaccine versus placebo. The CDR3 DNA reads TGTGCCAGCAGTTTAGGGCAGGGCTATGGCTACACCTTC. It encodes CASSLGQGYGYTF.